This TCR beta chain appears in the sequencing data of a study of spatial heterogeneity in lung cancer. Study in general: Fewer alpha-chain than beta-chain sequences were consistently detected. The library had UMIs, and each TCR and UMI pair averaged more than ten raw reads.

This clonotype has ten or more counts. Individually, TCR cDNA molecules were each labelled with a unique molecular identifier. From the 5' RACE reads, TCRdb called clonotypes with MiXCR, one entry per CDR3 protein. The data show about 39,000 distinct CDR3 sequences, with under 6.5% seen just once and 11% held by the top ten. The sample's time point: sample taken at primary tumor resection. The input material, whole RNA from tumor, nontumor lung or frozen PBMC, was sequenced unsorted. The donor group consisted of over 55 patients who had untreated, early-stage non-small cell lung cancer. V gave up 0 bases and J gave up 5 bases, with 11 bases separating them. Germline V lookup: CDR1 MGHRA, CDR2 YSYEKL. This CDR3 is 15 amino acids long.

This chain links TRBV4-1 with TRBJ1-5; weak D call: TRBD1 (6 bases). This sample comprised PBMCs, obtained at surgery. This clonotype was sampled from a male donor with early-stage non-small cell lung cancer. The CDR3 bases are TGCGCCAGCAGCCAAGAAGGGACAAGCGATCAGCCCCAGCATTTT. Its protein is CASSQEGTSDQPQHF.